These 10 T cell receptor beta chains came from one sample sequenced in a study of cytomegalovirus exposure and HLA in healthy donors. The protocol was immunoSEQ multiplex PCR, while the TCRdb copy is restricted to in-frame clones and leaves out a portion. The data hold 250,000 to 350,000 clones, with roughly nine tenths observed a single time. The sample was PBMCs. All receptors derive from a young woman in good health and CMV-seropositive.

The chain combines TRBV30 with TRBJ1-3; tentatively, D is TRBD1 (6 bases). The length of the CDR3 is 15 residues. V gave up 2 bases and J gave up 0 bases, with 11 bases separating them. CDR1 and CDR2 from the germline V gene are GTSNPN and SVGIG (reference sequence). CDR3 residues: CAWSRTGNSGNTIYF. The CDR3 bases are TGTGCCTGGAGTCGCACAGGGAACTCTGGAAACACCATATATTTT.

This clone was observed a single time. This chain uses TRBV9 with TRBJ2-5; D possibly corresponds to TRBD1 (6 bases). The CDR3 extends over 16 amino acids. Deletions cut 3 bases from V and 2 bases from J, with 17 bases between. CDR1 is SGDLS and CDR2 is YYNGEE in the germline V gene. The DNA of the CDR3 is TGTGCCAGCAGCGCCCAGGGGAAGGCTGCACAAGAGACCCAGTACTTC. Amino acid sequence: CASSAQGKAAQETQYF.

The chain carries TRBV6-4 and TRBJ1-1; weak D call: TRBD1 (5 bases). The germline V and J ends were trimmed by 3 bases and 2 bases, with 7 bases remaining between them. The CDR3 is 13 residues long. Germline assignment: CDR1 MRHNA and CDR2 SNTAGT. CDR3 bases: TGTGCCAGCAGTGAGGGGGTCAACACTGAAGCTTTCTTT. Protein sequence: CASSEGVNTEAFF.

V and J are TRBV27 and TRBJ1-5, with D maybe TRBD1 (5 bases). CDR1 MNHEY and CDR2 SMNVEV come from the germline V gene (reference sequence). This CDR3 contains 15 residues. Trimming stripped 3 bases from V and 6 bases from J, with 15 bases between. The CDR3 DNA sequence: TGTGCCAGCAGTTTGGTCAGGGCTGCAGGTCAGCCCCAGCATTTT. Its protein product is CASSLVRAAGQPQHF.

The J gene is TRBJ1-2, the V gene TRBV6-1; D gene uncertain. Per germline, CDR1 MNHNS and CDR2 SASEGT. The V gene lost 1 base and the J gene lost 3 bases, with 6 bases spanning the gap. The CDR3 contains 13 residues. In DNA form, the CDR3 reads TGTGCCAGCAGTGAAGTGGTGGACTATGGCTACACCTTC. Translating gives CASSEVVDYGYTF.

The chain links TRBV4-1 to TRBJ1-3, with D unclear. Germline CDR1 and CDR2: MGHRA and YSYEKL. V lost 6 bases and J lost 3, with 9 bases in between. The CDR3 totals 13 residues. CDR3 sequence: CASSRVGGNTIYF. Here the CDR3 DNA reads TGCGCCAGCAGTAGAGTTGGTGGAAACACCATATATTTT.

This clone occurred once. The V and J genes are TRBV29-1 and TRBJ1-1; no clear D gene. In germline, CDR1 is SQVTM, CDR2 ANQGSEA. CDR3 size: 13 residues. Deletions cut 4 bases from V and 1 base from J, with 10 bases between. The DNA for the CDR3 is TGCAGCGTTGTTTTTTCGGGGAACACTGAAGCTTTCTTT. Translated, it gives CSVVFSGNTEAFF.

This clone was seen only once. The V and J genes are TRBV27 and TRBJ2-1; 7 bases are shared with TRBD1. Germline V lookup: CDR1 MNHEY, CDR2 SMNVEV (reference sequence). With 4 bases clipped from V and 7 bases from J, the junction kept 7 bases outside the gene matches. The CDR3 totals 14 residues. CDR3 protein: CASSYDRVGNEQFF. The CDR3 region has the DNA TGTGCCAGCAGTTACGACAGGGTCGGGAATGAGCAGTTCTTC.

This clone has only one observation. The CDR3 region is CASSTGTSGRSYEQYF. The CDR3 DNA follows: TGTGCCAGCAGTACCGGGACTAGCGGGAGGTCCTACGAGCAGTACTTC. The genes are TRBV28 and TRBJ2-7, with 15 nucleotides matching TRBD2. Germline V gene lookup returns CDR1 MDHEN and CDR2 SYDVKM. The CDR3 length is 16 residues. Trimming removed 5 bases from V and 1 base from J; junction bases left unmatched: 3.

The chain recombines TRBV9 with TRBJ2-1; D unresolved. Trimming removed 0 bases from V and 2 bases from J, with 9 bases in between. There are 15 residues in the CDR3. CDR1 and CDR2 (germline): SGDLS, YYNGEE. The CDR3 reads CASSVAVNAYNEQFF. CDR3 nucleotides: TGTGCCAGCAGCGTAGCGGTGAACGCCTACAATGAGCAGTTCTTC.